This TCR beta chain came from a study of CD8 T cells in Susac syndrome. CDR1 is SGHAT, CDR2 FQNNGV, per germline. Trimming took 5 bases from V and 1 from J; bases not matched to a gene: 7. The CDR3 is 17 residues long. After extraction with the RNeasy kit, about 0.5 to 1 ug of the RNA was reverse transcribed using random hexamers. Multiplex PCR with immunoSEQ amplified the TCR beta CDR3 across 54 Vbeta and 13 Jbeta. MiXCR, applied by TCRdb to the immunoSEQ multiplex PCR reads, yields one record per CDR3 protein. The table includes 150,000 to 200,000 distinct CDR3 sequences, around 96% detected once. TCR beta sequences were obtained from blood CD8+ and CD4+ T cells. TEMRA cells were FACS-enriched, and CD8+ and CD4+ T cells were isolated negatively.

The specimen sequenced was CD8+ T cells from PBMCs. The chain joins TRBV11-2 to TRBJ2-2; the match to TRBD1 covers 10 bases. The sequence was collected from a human donor with multiple sclerosis. CDR3 loop: CASSPRTGGMNTGELFF. The CDR3 nucleotides are TGTGCCAGCAGCCCGAGGACAGGGGGGATGAACACCGGGGAGCTGTTTTTT.